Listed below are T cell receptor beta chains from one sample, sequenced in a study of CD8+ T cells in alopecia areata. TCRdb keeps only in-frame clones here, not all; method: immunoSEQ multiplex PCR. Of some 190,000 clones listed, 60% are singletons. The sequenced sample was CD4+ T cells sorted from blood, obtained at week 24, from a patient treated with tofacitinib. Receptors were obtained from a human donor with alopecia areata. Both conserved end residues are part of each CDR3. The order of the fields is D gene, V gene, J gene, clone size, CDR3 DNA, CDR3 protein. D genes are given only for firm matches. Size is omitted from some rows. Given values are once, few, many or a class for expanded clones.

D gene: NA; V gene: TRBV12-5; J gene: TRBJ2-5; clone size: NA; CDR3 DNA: TGTGCTAGTGGGACCACCGGGGCCCAGTACTTC; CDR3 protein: CASGTTGAQYF
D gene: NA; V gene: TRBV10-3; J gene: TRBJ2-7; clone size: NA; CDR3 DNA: TGTGCCAGCACCCGTGGCACGGGGGAGCAGTACTTC; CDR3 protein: CASTRGTGEQYF
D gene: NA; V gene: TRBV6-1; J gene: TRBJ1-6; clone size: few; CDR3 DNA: TGTGCCAGCAGCGGCCAGCATCCCCACTTT; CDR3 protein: CASSGQHPHF
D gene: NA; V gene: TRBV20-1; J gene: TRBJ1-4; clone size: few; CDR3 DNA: TGCAGTGCTAGTAGGGAGGCAAAACTGTTTTTT; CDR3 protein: CSASREAKLFF
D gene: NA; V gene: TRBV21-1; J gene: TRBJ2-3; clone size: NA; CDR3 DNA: TGTGCCAGCAGCAAAAAGGGTGAGGCACTAGGAACAGATACGCAGTATTTT; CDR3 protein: CASSKKGEALGTDTQYF
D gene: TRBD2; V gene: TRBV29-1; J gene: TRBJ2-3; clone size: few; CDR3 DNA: TGCAGCGTTGGAGATCCTAGCGGGGGGGCGACAGATACGCAGTATTTT; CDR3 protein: CSVGDPSGGATDTQYF
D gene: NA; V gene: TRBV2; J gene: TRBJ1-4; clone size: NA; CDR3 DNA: TGTGCCAGCAACGCGCGGGGGGCACGGGAAAAACTGTTTTTT; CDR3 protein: CASNARGAREKLFF
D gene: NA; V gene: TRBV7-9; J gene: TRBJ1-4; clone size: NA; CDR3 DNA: TGTGCCAGCAGCTTAAGGGGTCTCGGGGAAAAACTGTTTTTT; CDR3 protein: CASSLRGLGEKLFF
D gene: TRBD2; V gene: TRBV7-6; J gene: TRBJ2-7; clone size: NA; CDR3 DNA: TGTGCCAGCAGCTTAGCGAGCATCGGCGGGGGGGAGCAGTACTTC; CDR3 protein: CASSLASIGGGEQYF
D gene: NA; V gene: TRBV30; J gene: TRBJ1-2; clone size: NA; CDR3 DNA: TGTGCCTGGACGCTCCCGGGGGGCGTCTATGGCTACACCTTC; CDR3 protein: CAWTLPGGVYGYTF
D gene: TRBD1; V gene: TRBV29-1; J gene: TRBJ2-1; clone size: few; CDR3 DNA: TGCAGCGCCACAGGGGGATTTAGAAATGAGCAGTTCTTC; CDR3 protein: CSATGGFRNEQFF
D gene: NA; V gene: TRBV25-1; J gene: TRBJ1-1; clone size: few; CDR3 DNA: TGTGCCAGCAGTGAATTGGGCAGCGGGGGGACTGAAGCTTTCTTT; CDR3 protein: CASSELGSGGTEAFF
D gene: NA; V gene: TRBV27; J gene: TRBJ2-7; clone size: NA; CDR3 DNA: TGTGCCAGCAGTTTACAGGCAGCTGCGTACGAGCAGTACTTC; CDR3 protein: CASSLQAAAYEQYF
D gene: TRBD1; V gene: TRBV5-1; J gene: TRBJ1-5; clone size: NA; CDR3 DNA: TGCGCCAGCAGCTTGGATGCCAGGGGGCCAGGGAGCAATCAGCCCCAGCATTTT; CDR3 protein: CASSLDARGPGSNQPQHF
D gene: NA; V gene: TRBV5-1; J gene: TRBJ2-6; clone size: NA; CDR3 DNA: TGCGCCAGCAGCTTGGCCGGGGCCAACGTCCTGACTTTC; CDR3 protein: CASSLAGANVLTF
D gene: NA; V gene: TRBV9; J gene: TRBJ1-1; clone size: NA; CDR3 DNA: TGTGCCAGCAGCGTAACAGCGGGTACAACTGAAGCTTTCTTT; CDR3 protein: CASSVTAGTTEAFF
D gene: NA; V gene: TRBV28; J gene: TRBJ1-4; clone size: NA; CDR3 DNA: TGTGCCAGCAGGGTTACTAATGAAAAACTGTTTTTT; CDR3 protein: CASRVTNEKLFF
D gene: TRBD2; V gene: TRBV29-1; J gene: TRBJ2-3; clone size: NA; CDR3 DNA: TGCAGCGCAAGGACTAGCGCCTTAGATACGCAGTATTTT; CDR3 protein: CSARTSALDTQYF
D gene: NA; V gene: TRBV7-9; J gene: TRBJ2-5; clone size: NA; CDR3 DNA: TGTGCCAGCAGCCCTCAAGGCAGGGCCGGCGCCTTGGGAGTTTGGACCCAGTACTTC; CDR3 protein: CASSPQGRAGALGVWTQYF
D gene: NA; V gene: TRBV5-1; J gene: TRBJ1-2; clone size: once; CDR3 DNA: TGCGCCAGCAGCTCTGGGGGGACTGAAGCTTACTATGGCTACACCTTC; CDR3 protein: CASSSGGTEAYYGYTF
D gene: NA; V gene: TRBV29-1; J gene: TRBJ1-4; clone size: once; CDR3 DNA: TGCAGCGTTGGCCGAGGGGAAAAACTGTTTTTT; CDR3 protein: CSVGRGEKLFF
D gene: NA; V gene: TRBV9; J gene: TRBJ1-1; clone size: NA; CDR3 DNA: TGTGCCAGCAGCGTAAGTGGAGGAGAAGCTTTCTTT; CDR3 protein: CASSVSGGEAFF
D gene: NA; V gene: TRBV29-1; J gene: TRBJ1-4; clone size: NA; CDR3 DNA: TGCAGCGTCGCAGGGCGTAATGAAAAACTGTTTTTT; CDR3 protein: CSVAGRNEKLFF
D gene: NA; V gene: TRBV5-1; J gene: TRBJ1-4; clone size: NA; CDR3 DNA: TGCGCCAGCACCACAGAGGCCAGGGAAAAACTGTTTTTT; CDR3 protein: CASTTEAREKLFF
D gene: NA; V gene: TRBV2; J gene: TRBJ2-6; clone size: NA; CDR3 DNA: TGTGCCAGCAGCGGGGCCAACGTCCTGACTTTC; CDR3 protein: CASSGANVLTF
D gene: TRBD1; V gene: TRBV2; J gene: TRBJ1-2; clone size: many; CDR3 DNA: TGTGCCAGCAGTTCCACCGGGACAGAGTATGGCTACACCTTC; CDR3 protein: CASSSTGTEYGYTF
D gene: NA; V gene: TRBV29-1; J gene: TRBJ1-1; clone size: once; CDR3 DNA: TGCAGCGTTGGCGTAAACACTGAAGCTTTCTTT; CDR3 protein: CSVGVNTEAFF